This T cell receptor beta chain is drawn from a study of CD8 T cells in Susac syndrome. The CDR3 spans 12 residues. CDR1 is KGHSH, CDR2 LQKENI, per germline. The germline V and J ends were trimmed by 6 bases and 5 bases, with 8 bases remaining between them. Random-hexamer reverse transcription was applied to roughly 0.5 to 1 ug RNA. The immunoSEQ assay covered 54 Vbeta and 13 Jbeta segments for CDR3. TCRdb re-called the immunoSEQ multiplex PCR reads through MiXCR, storing one row per CDR3 protein. The table records under 350,000 distinct CDR3 sequences, around 92% of them present only once. Sequencing of TCR beta was carried out in blood CD8+ and CD4+ T cells. Bulk CD8+ and CD4+ cells came from magnetic negative isolation; CD8+ TEMRA by FACS. This clonotype was observed a handful of times.

This clonotype was obtained from a human donor with multiple sclerosis. The rearrangement links TRBV18 to TRBJ2-4; D call uncertain. Specimen: CD4+ T cells from PBMCs. The CDR3 is CASSPSQNIQYF. For the CDR3, the DNA is TGTGCCAGCTCCCCATCCCAAAACATTCAGTACTTC.